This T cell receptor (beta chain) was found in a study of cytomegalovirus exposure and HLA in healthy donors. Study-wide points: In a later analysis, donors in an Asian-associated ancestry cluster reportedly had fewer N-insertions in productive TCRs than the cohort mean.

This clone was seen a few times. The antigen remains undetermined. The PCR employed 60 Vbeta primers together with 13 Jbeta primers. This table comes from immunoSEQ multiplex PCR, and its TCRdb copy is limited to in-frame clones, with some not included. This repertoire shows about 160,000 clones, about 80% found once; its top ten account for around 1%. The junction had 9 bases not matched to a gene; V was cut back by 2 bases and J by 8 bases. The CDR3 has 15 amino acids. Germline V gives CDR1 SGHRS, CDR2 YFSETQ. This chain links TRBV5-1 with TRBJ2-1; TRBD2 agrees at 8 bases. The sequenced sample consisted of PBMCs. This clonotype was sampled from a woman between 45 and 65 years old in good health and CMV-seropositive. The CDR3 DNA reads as TGCGCCAGCAGCTTCCTCGGCACTAGCGGTCATGAGCAGTTCTTC. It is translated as CASSFLGTSGHEQFF.